This TCR beta chain stems from a study of shared clonotypes between healthy human individuals. Produced via immunoSEQ multiplex PCR; TCRdb's table is partial and in-frame only. Here the sample spans 1.5 million to 2.5 million clones, approximately 94% being singletons. The CDR3 runs to 15 residues. Germline lookup yields CDR1 SQVTM and CDR2 ANQGSEA. V lost 1 base and J 4 bases, leaving 16 bases between the germline ends. Naivety among CD8 cells was defined by CD45RO negativity and positive CCR7 selection, thereby excluding terminally differentiated effector memory CD45RA+ cells. The J gene is TRBJ1-2, the V gene TRBV29-1; D is perhaps TRBD1 (5 bases). Material: naive CD8+ T cells sorted from blood. The sequence came from a man between 18 and 29 years old in good health. Here the CDR3 reads CSVEVGYQGPYGYTF. The CDR3, as DNA: TGCAGCGTTGAAGTCGGTTATCAGGGCCCCTATGGCTACACCTTC.